The 30 T cell receptor beta chains below all came from one sample that was sequenced in a study of T cell changes during pregnancy in multiple sclerosis. The data were produced by immunoSEQ multiplex PCR, yet TCRdb's version contains in-frame clones alone and is incomplete. This sample has 20,000 to 30,000 clones, with 89% found just once. The starting material was CD8+ T cells from peripheral blood mononuclear cells, obtained in the second trimester of pregnancy. The receptors were sampled from a female donor with multiple sclerosis, enrolled in a pregnancy study.

The chain combines TRBV7-9 with TRBJ2-5; 7 nucleotides match TRBD2. The CDR3 has 16 amino acids. Germline-derived CDR1 and CDR2 are SEHNR and FQNEAQ (reference sequence). Trimming cost V 5 bases and J 1 base; bases outside gene matches: 10. Written as DNA, the CDR3 is TGTGCCAGCAGCAACGGACTAGGTGGCCTCCAAGAGACCCAGTACTTC. Amino acid sequence: CASSNGLGGLQETQYF. Full variable domain (missing parts from reference TRBV7-9 and TRBJ2-5): DTGVSQNPRHKITKRGQNVTFRCDPISEHNRLYWYRQTLGQGPEFLTYFQNEAQLEKSRLLSDRFSAERPKGSFSTLEIQRTEQGDSAMYLCASSNGLGGLQETQYFGPGTRLLVL.

The chain uses TRBV5-5 and TRBJ1-4, with 11 bases lining up with TRBD1. J lost 1 base, V lost 4 bases, and 12 bases had no gene match. The germline gives CDR1 SGHKS, CDR2 YYEKEE (reference sequence). This CDR3 comprises 19 residues. CDR3 region: CASSAKGQGVDITNEKLFF. As DNA, the CDR3 is TGTGCCAGCAGCGCAAAGGGACAGGGGGTTGATATAACTAATGAAAAACTGTTTTTT. Full variable domain (missing parts from reference TRBV5-5 and TRBJ1-4): DAGVTQSPTHLIKTRGQQVTLRCSPISGHKSVSWYQQVLGQGPQFIFQYYEKEERGRGNFPDRFSARQFPNYSSELNVNALLLGDSALYLCASSAKGQGVDITNEKLFFGSGTQLSVL.

This clone was seen only once. V usage is TRBV7-2 and J usage is TRBJ2-1; TRBD2 matches at 7 bases. The CDR3 totals 16 residues. The junction had 12 bases not matched to a gene; V was cut back by 3 bases and J by 7 bases. The germline V gene encodes CDR1 SGHTA and CDR2 FQGNSA. The CDR3 loop is CASSFRLPSGGNEQFF. The CDR3 coding sequence is TGTGCCAGCAGCTTTAGACTACCTAGCGGTGGTAATGAGCAGTTCTTC.

V is TRBV7-2 and J is TRBJ2-7; 8 bases line up with TRBD2. Germline CDR1 is SGHTA and CDR2 is FQGNSA. The V gene end was trimmed by 6 bases and the J gene end by 7 bases; junction bases not matched to a gene: 14. The length of the CDR3 is 15 residues. As DNA, the CDR3 is TGTGCCAGCAGTTCAACTAGCGGAAAATTGGGAGAGCAGTACTTC. Residues: CASSSTSGKLGEQYF.

The V gene is TRBV6-1, the J gene TRBJ1-4; weak D call: TRBD1 (5 bases). The V gene lost 4 bases and the J gene lost 2 bases, with 11 bases spanning the gap. The CDR3 spans 15 residues. The germline V gene has CDR1 MNHNS and CDR2 SASEGT. The CDR3 is CASSVTVGTNEKLFF. In nucleotides, the CDR3 is TGTGCCAGCAGTGTGACAGTAGGGACTAATGAAAAACTGTTTTTT.

The rearrangement links TRBV4-1 to TRBJ2-3, with 8 bases aligning to TRBD2. The ends lost 0 bases at V and 0 bases at J; junction bases unmatched: 8. CDR3 size: 18 residues. CDR1 and CDR2 from the germline V gene are MGHRA and YSYEKL. Here the CDR3 reads CASSQESGGRPSTDTQYF. CDR3 bases: TGCGCCAGCAGCCAAGAATCTGGCGGGAGGCCCAGCACAGATACGCAGTATTTT.

This clone has just one count. The gene calls are TRBV4-3 and TRBJ2-7, with D perhaps TRBD2 (5 bases). This CDR3 has 16 residues. Germline V lookup: CDR1 LGHNA, CDR2 YSLEER. Trimming shortened V by 4 bases and J by 3 bases, and 19 bases separated the two germline ends. CDR3 in amino acids: CASSPSLGGGDYEQYF. The CDR3 DNA reads TGCGCCAGCAGCCCCTCACTCGGAGGCGGAGACTACGAGCAGTACTTC.

The chain recombines TRBV6-5 with TRBJ1-3; D not resolved. V was shortened by 8 bases and J by 0 bases, with 11 bases between the two germline ends. Germline V gene lookup returns CDR1 MNHEY and CDR2 SVGAGI. The CDR3 covers 14 residues. CDR3 sequence reads: CASAETHSGNTIYF. DNA for the CDR3: TGTGCCAGCGCCGAAACACACTCTGGAAACACCATATATTTT.

This clone appeared a single time. The CDR3 loop reads CASSLPQYEQFF. Here the CDR3 DNA reads TGCGCCAGCAGCTTGCCACAGTATGAGCAGTTCTTC. The chain links TRBV5-1 to TRBJ2-1, with unresolved D. Trimming took 1 base from V and 8 from J, leaving 7 bases between them. The CDR3 sequence is 12 residues long. Germline V gene data show CDR1 as SGHRS and CDR2 as YFSETQ.

CDR3 sequence: CASSPSGGRYTDTQYF. CDR3 nucleotide sequence: TGTGCCAGCAGCCCCTCGGGGGGCCGGTACACAGATACGCAGTATTTT. This chain joins TRBV27 and TRBJ2-3; perhaps TRBD2 as D (7 bases). V was pared by 6 bases and J by 2 bases, with 18 bases between. Germline V gives CDR1 MNHEY, CDR2 SMNVEV (reference sequence). The CDR3 spans 16 residues.

By share, this clone ranks as medium-sized. The rearrangement uses TRBV4-1 and TRBJ2-1, with 9 bases matching TRBD1. The germline gives CDR1 MGHRA, CDR2 YSYEKL. Trimming took 4 bases from V and 2 from J; bases not matched to a gene: 6. This CDR3 contains 16 residues. CDR3 in DNA: TGCGCCAGCAGCCGGTGGACAGGGGTAACCTACAATGAGCAGTTCTTC. It encodes CASSRWTGVTYNEQFF.

The genes are TRBV6-6 and TRBJ2-1; D is uncertain. The germline V and J ends were trimmed by 0 bases and 5 bases, with 11 bases remaining between them. Germline CDR1 is MNHNY and CDR2 is SVGAGI (reference sequence). The CDR3 is 15 residues long. CDR3 region: CASSYSIARDNEQFF. CDR3 sequence (DNA): TGTGCCAGCAGTTACTCGATAGCTCGGGACAATGAGCAGTTCTTC.

The gene calls are TRBV18 and TRBJ2-1, with 11 nucleotides matching TRBD1. The CDR3 loop spans 17 amino acids. After removal of 3 bases from V and 8 bases from J, the junction contained 12 bases not matched to a gene. Per the germline V gene, CDR1 is KGHSH and CDR2 is LQKENI. As DNA, the CDR3 is TGTGCCAGCTCACCCCGAGGACAGGGGGCGCGCCCCTATGAGCAGTTCTTC. Protein product: CASSPRGQGARPYEQFF.

This chain connects TRBV19 to TRBJ2-1; 11 positions agree with TRBD1. The V and J ends lost 7 bases and 8 bases, in that order; junction bases with no gene match: 10. Germline loops: CDR1 LNHDA, CDR2 SQIVND (reference sequence). This CDR3 has 15 residues. This CDR3 reads CASTRGTGGWDEQFF. The CDR3 nucleotides read TGTGCCAGTACTAGGGGGACAGGGGGTTGGGATGAGCAGTTCTTC.

This chain uses TRBV6-6 with TRBJ2-7; TRBD1 matches at 10 bases. The CDR3 length is 14 residues. Germline V gives CDR1 MNHNY, CDR2 SVGAGI (reference sequence). The V and J ends lost 0 bases and 11 bases, in that order; junction bases with no gene match: 7. CDR3 DNA: TGTGCCAGCAGTTACTCGAGCCCCGGGACAGGGGAGTACTTC. The encoded protein is CASSYSSPGTGEYF.

This clone appeared a single time. Other DNA sequences in this sample translate to the same CDR3. J is TRBJ1-1 and V is TRBV19; D not certain. The CDR3 loop spans 14 amino acids. Deletions cut 3 bases from V and 0 bases from J, with 8 bases between. The germline V gene has CDR1 LNHDA and CDR2 SQIVND (reference sequence). CDR3 residues: CASSIGQLNTEAFF. The CDR3 DNA reads as TGTGCCAGTAGTATTGGGCAGCTGAACACTGAAGCTTTCTTT.

The chain links TRBV5-5 to TRBJ1-2; D ambiguous. The V and J ends lost 4 bases and 6 bases respectively, with 19 bases between them. This CDR3 comprises 15 residues. The germline CDR1 and CDR2 sequences are SGHKS and YYEKEE (reference sequence). The CDR3 loop is CASSGTVGGSDGYTF. Written as DNA, the CDR3 is TGTGCCAGCAGCGGTACCGTTGGAGGCTCGGATGGCTACACCTTC.

V usage is TRBV5-1 and J usage is TRBJ2-1, with 9 bases lining up with TRBD1. CDR3 length: 12 amino acids. Losses at the gene ends were 3 bases for V and 12 bases for J; bases not matched to a gene: 4. Germline-derived CDR1 and CDR2 are SGHRS and YFSETQ. This CDR3 is CASSSQGAWQFF. CDR3 DNA sequence: TGCGCCAGCAGCTCACAGGGGGCCTGGCAGTTCTTC. Full variable domain (rest looked up from reference TRBV5-1 and TRBJ2-1): KAGVTQTPRYLIKTRGQQVTLSCSPISGHRSVSWYQQTPGQGLQFLFEYFSETQRNKGNFPGRFSGRQFSNSRSEMNVSTLELGDSALYLCASSSQGAWQFFGPGTRLTVL.

The rearrangement links TRBV11-2 to TRBJ2-1, with TRBD2 matching 14 bases. Germline CDR1 and CDR2: SGHAT and FQNNGV. The CDR3 length is 15 residues. J gave up 7 bases and V 4 bases, and 3 bases lay outside the gene matches. This CDR3 reads CASSSGLAGGNEQFF. The CDR3 DNA reads TGTGCCAGCAGCTCCGGACTAGCGGGAGGTAATGAGCAGTTCTTC. Based on the CDR3 plus reference TRBV11-2 and TRBJ2-1, the full variable domain is EAGVAQSPRYKIIEKRQSVAFWCNPISGHATLYWYQQILGQGPKLLIQFQNNGVVDDSQLPKDRFSAERLKGVDSTLKIQPAKLEDSAVYLCASSSGLAGGNEQFFGPGTRLTVL.

The chain has TRBV28 and TRBJ1-3; D unresolved. Trimming took 2 bases from V and 6 from J, leaving 20 bases between them. This CDR3 has 17 amino acids. The germline V gene has CDR1 MDHEN and CDR2 SYDVKM. The CDR3 nucleotides are TGTGCCAGCAGTTTACCGTCATCCTCAGGCTTTCAAAACACCATATATTTT. This encodes CASSLPSSSGFQNTIYF.

The J gene is TRBJ2-7, the V gene TRBV6-6; the D gene is possibly TRBD2 (6 bases). The CDR3 spans 14 residues. V lost 6 bases, J lost 0 bases, and 12 bases lay in between. Germline CDR1 reads MNHNY; CDR2 reads SVGAGI (reference sequence). CDR3: CASRTEGFSYEQYF. DNA for the CDR3: TGTGCCAGCAGAACGGAGGGATTCTCCTACGAGCAGTACTTC.

The chain employs TRBV30 and TRBJ1-5; no definite D call. The length of the CDR3 is 14 residues. Between the trimmed V and J ends, which lost 0 bases and 1 base, there was a span of 7 bases. Germline loops: CDR1 GTSNPN, CDR2 SVGIG (reference sequence). The CDR3 is CAWSVYRSNQPQHF. CDR3 nucleotides: TGTGCCTGGAGTGTGTACCGGAGCAATCAGCCCCAGCATTTT.

The table lists this clone with a few counts. V usage is TRBV27 and J usage is TRBJ2-7; 7 bases agree with TRBD1. The CDR3 sequence is 15 residues long. Trimming at V came to 6 bases and at J to 2 bases, leaving 10 bases not matched to a gene. Germline CDR1 MNHEY, CDR2 SMNVEV (reference sequence). The CDR3 DNA follows: TGTGCCAGCAGCTCTATCCGGGACAGTGCCTACGAGCAGTACTTC. This sequence encodes CASSSIRDSAYEQYF.

The chain uses TRBV6-4 and TRBJ2-2; 8 nucleotides match TRBD2. Germline V lookup: CDR1 MRHNA, CDR2 SNTAGT. The CDR3 has 15 amino acids. V gave up 0 bases and J gave up 6 bases; unmatched junction bases: 3. The CDR3 region has the DNA TGTGCCAGCAGTGACTCGACGGGAGGGCCCGGGGAGCTGTTTTTT. It encodes CASSDSTGGPGELFF.

This chain links TRBV7-6 with TRBJ2-1, with 9 bases lining up with TRBD2. The V and J ends lost 4 bases and 2 bases, in that order; junction bases with no gene match: 12. This CDR3 has 18 amino acids. Germline V gene lookup returns CDR1 SGHVS and CDR2 FNYEAQ. The CDR3 DNA sequence: TGTGCCAGCAGCTCTTCTCCCTTAGCGGGAGAGCCCTACAATGAGCAGTTCTTC. Protein sequence: CASSSSPLAGEPYNEQFF.

The chain uses TRBV7-9 and TRBJ2-1; D is possibly TRBD2 (6 bases). The V and J ends lost 1 base and 2 bases respectively, with 9 bases between them. The germline V gene has CDR1 SEHNR and CDR2 FQNEAQ (reference sequence). CDR3 size: 15 residues. The CDR3, as DNA: TGTGCCAGCAGCTTAGTTCTAGCGACCTACAATGAGCAGTTCTTC. This sequence encodes CASSLVLATYNEQFF.

The J gene is TRBJ2-1, the V gene TRBV15; unclear D gene. The CDR3 runs 15 residues. Germline-derived CDR1 and CDR2 are LNHNV and YYDKDF (reference sequence). V was trimmed by 3 bases and J by 4 bases, leaving 13 bases between them. The CDR3 here is CATSSSVSPYNEQFF. The CDR3 DNA reads TGTGCCACCAGCAGTTCTGTTTCCCCTTACAATGAGCAGTTCTTC.

This chain links TRBV18 with TRBJ1-5, with 8 nucleotides matching TRBD1. The V and J ends lost 4 bases and 9 bases, in that order; junction bases with no gene match: 8. There are 14 residues in the CDR3. Germline V lookup: CDR1 KGHSH, CDR2 LQKENI. The CDR3 DNA is TGTGCCAGCTCACTGGGACAGGCCTTGGGGCCCCAGCATTTT. Its translation: CASSLGQALGPQHF.

The rearrangement joins TRBV29-1 to TRBJ2-1; 10 positions agree with TRBD2. The germline CDR1 and CDR2 sequences are SQVTM and ANQGSEA. CDR3 length: 20 amino acids. V lost 3 bases and J lost 8; bases outside the gene matches: 25. CDR3 coding DNA: TGCAGCGTTGAGTCTCCCGGGCAGGGGACAGCGGGAGGGCCTTCGGATGAGCAGTTCTTC. Its translation: CSVESPGQGTAGGPSDEQFF.

Worth noting for this clone: Mismatch with germline at one junction end may stem from a read error. The rearrangement uses TRBV7-7 and TRBJ2-7, with 8 bases lining up with TRBD2. The CDR3 is 18 residues long. Germline assignment: CDR1 SSHAT and CDR2 FNYEAQ (reference sequence). DNA for the CDR3: TGTGCTAGCAGCTTAGAGGGTGCGGGAGGAATGACCTCCTACGAGCAGTACTTC. Its protein is CASSLEGAGGMTSYEQYF.